Listed below are T cell receptor beta chains from one sample, sequenced in a study of CD4 T cells in relation to SARS-CoV-2 and coronaviruses. Antigen specificity for these receptors is unknown. Clones were sequenced by immunoSEQ multiplex PCR, and TCRdb holds only the in-frame ones, with some missing. This table holds some 30,000 clones, about 78% found once. The sequencing sample was made of CD4+ T cells from PBMCs, cultured in vitro. The receptors derive from a human donor in good health. Each CDR3 is given with its conserved first and last residue. A D gene is named only where the DNA matches it firmly. Where a row states a size, it is once, few, many or the class of an expanded clone; other rows omit it.

>15|TRBD1|TRBV7-9|TRBJ1-1|.
TGTGCCAGCAGCCCCGGACAGGGGGCCGGCACTGAAGCTTTCTTT
CASSPGQGAGTEAFF
>14|.|TRBV6-2/TRBV6-3|TRBJ1-5|few
TGTGCCAGCAGTTACTCTGGCTTATATCAGCCCCAGCATTTT
CASSYSGLYQPQHF
>15|.|TRBV9|TRBJ1-5|.
TGTGCCAGCAGCCCTCGGGGTGGGAATAATCAGCCCCAGCATTTT
CASSPRGGNNQPQHF
>13|.|TRBV30|TRBJ1-3|.
TGTGCCTGGAGTGTGAACGCTGGAAACACCATATATTTT
CAWSVNAGNTIYF
>13|.|TRBV19|TRBJ2-5|.
TGTGCCAGTAGTAGGCAGCCCCGAGAGACCCAGTACTTC
CASSRQPRETQYF
>15|.|TRBV6-2/TRBV6-3|TRBJ1-2|few
TGTGCCAGCAGTTACTCTTCGACGGATTTATATGGCTACACCTTC
CASSYSSTDLYGYTF
>11|.|TRBV5-1|TRBJ2-4|.
TGCGCCAGCATGGACGGGGACATTCAGTACTTC
CASMDGDIQYF
>15|TRBD2|TRBV5-1|TRBJ2-5|.
TGCGCCAGCAGCCGGACTAGCGGCGAAGGAGAGACCCAGTACTTC
CASSRTSGEGETQYF
>16|.|TRBV4-3|TRBJ2-1|once
TGCGCCAGCAGCCAAGATGGGGGGTGGGGTTACAATGAGCAGTTCTTC
CASSQDGGWGYNEQFF
>12|.|TRBV7-7|TRBJ1-1|.
TGTGCTAGTCCAGGGTCGAACACTGAAGCTTTCTTT
CASPGSNTEAFF
>14|.|TRBV6-5|TRBJ2-2|once
TGTGCCAGCAGTTATTCAGGGGTTCCCGGGGAGCTGTTTTTT
CASSYSGVPGELFF
>14|.|TRBV19|TRBJ2-7|.
TGTGCCAGTAGTATCAGGGGTAAGGGTTACGAGCAGTACTTC
CASSIRGKGYEQYF
>12|.|TRBV29-1|TRBJ2-3|.
TGCAGCGTTGGGGGCCCTACAGATACGCAGTATTTT
CSVGGPTDTQYF
>15|.|TRBV6-5|TRBJ1-4|.
TGTGCCAGCAGTTACGCCCACAAAGGGACTGAAAAACTGTTTTTT
CASSYAHKGTEKLFF
>14|.|TRBV6-5|TRBJ1-3|.
TGTGCCAGCATACCCATAGTCCTGCCAAACACCATATATTTT
CASIPIVLPNTIYF
>19|.|TRBV18|TRBJ1-1|.
TGTGCCAGCTCACCACCGGGTTTTGGGACAATACTTATGAACACTGAAGCTTTCTTT
CASSPPGFGTILMNTEAFF
>11|.|TRBV20-1|TRBJ2-1|.
TGCAGTGCCACATTTGGGCCCGAGCAGTTCTTC
CSATFGPEQFF
>15|.|TRBV6-5|TRBJ1-2|.
TGTGCCAGCAGTTACTGGGTCGGGGGACACTATGGCTACACCTTC
CASSYWVGGHYGYTF
>13|.|TRBV2|TRBJ1-6|.
TGTGCCAGCATCCCACAGAATAATTCACCCCTCCACTTT
CASIPQNNSPLHF
>12|.|TRBV29-1|TRBJ2-1|.
TGCAGCTCTCTGGTCTCCTACAATGAGCAGTTCTTC
CSSLVSYNEQFF
>14|.|TRBV29-1|TRBJ1-1|.
TGCAGCGCCGAGGGGGACAACCGGAACACTGAAGCTTTCTTT
CSAEGDNRNTEAFF
>12|.|TRBV7-2|TRBJ1-5|.
TGTGCCAGCAGCTTAGCGGGTCAGCCCCAGCATTTT
CASSLAGQPQHF
>15|.|TRBV5-4|TRBJ2-3|.
TGTGCCAGCAGCTCGAAAAAACTAAGCACAGATACGCAGTATTTT
CASSSKKLSTDTQYF
>14|.|TRBV6-2/TRBV6-3|TRBJ2-7|.
TGTGCCAGCAGTCCACAGGGTTTTGCCTACGAGCAGTACTTC
CASSPQGFAYEQYF
>13|.|TRBV5-5|TRBJ1-1|.
TGTGCCAGCAGCCCCCAGGGGAACACTGAAGCTTTCTTT
CASSPQGNTEAFF
>16|TRBD1|TRBV3-1/TRBV3-2|TRBJ2-7|.
TGTGCCAGCAGCCAATCGGCCCCGGGACAGGGGTACGAGCAGTACTTC
CASSQSAPGQGYEQYF
>17|.|TRBV6-7|TRBJ1-2|.
TGTGCCAGCAGTTACCCGAAAATCGGGACGGCCTCTTATGGCTACACCTTC
CASSYPKIGTASYGYTF
>13|.|TRBV5-6|TRBJ2-5|once
TGTGCCAGCACCGCACGGACAGATGCGACCCAGTACTTC
CASTARTDATQYF
>15|.|TRBV5-6|TRBJ2-3|.
TGTGCCAGCAGCCCCCGCGGGCTGCCGAGAGATACGCAGTATTTT
CASSPRGLPRDTQYF
>15|TRBD1|TRBV4-3|TRBJ2-1|.
TGCGCCAGCAGCCTTAGAGGGCAGGGGGACAATGAGCAGTTCTTC
CASSLRGQGDNEQFF
>15|TRBD2|TRBV2|TRBJ2-7|.
TGTGCCAGCAGTGAAGAGAGTAGCGGGGGCTACGAGCAGTACTTC
CASSEESSGGYEQYF
>16|TRBD1|TRBV9|TRBJ2-2|.
TGTGCCAGCAGCGTAGGCAGGGGGACAGGGACCGGGGAGCTGTTTTTT
CASSVGRGTGTGELFF
>13|.|TRBV12-3/TRBV12-4|TRBJ2-5|.
TGTGCCAGCAGTTTGTTGACCGTGGAGACCCAGTACTTC
CASSLLTVETQYF